Shown below are 7 T cell receptor beta chains from a single sample sequenced in a study of T cells in Graves' hyperthyroidism and ophthalmopathy. Amplified TCR beta CDR3 regions came from RNA transcripts. TCR CDR3 underwent first-round RT-PCR with the HTBI primer set. TCRdb itself ran the multiplex PCR reads through MiXCR, one entry per CDR3 protein. The sample shows nearly 250,000 distinct CDR3 sequences, around 25% of them seen only once. Sequenced sample: blood. These TCRs come from a woman aged 40 to 50 with Graves' ophthalmopathy.

This clonotype occurred many times. The chain uses TRBV6-2 or TRBV6-3 and TRBJ2-7, with D perhaps TRBD2 (5 bases). Germline CDR1 is MNHEY and CDR2 is SVGEGT. This CDR3 is 14 amino acids long. The V end lost 4 bases, the J end lost 0 bases, and 10 bases lay between the germline ends. The CDR3 sequence: CASSSPSLSYEQYF. The CDR3 nucleotides are TGTGCCAGCAGTTCCCCTAGCCTCTCCTACGAGCAGTACTTC.

The chain combines TRBV5-1 with TRBJ1-1, with 7 bases that match TRBD1. Germline trimming cut 2 bases from V and 0 bases from J; bases unmatched to any gene: 7. The length of the CDR3 is 16 residues. Germline-derived CDR1 and CDR2 are SGHRS and YFSETQ. The CDR3 DNA sequence: TGCGCCAGCAGCTTACGACAGGGAGCTTTGAACACTGAAGCTTTCTTT. Translated: CASSLRQGALNTEAFF.

There are many counts of this clonotype. CDR3 nucleotide sequence: TGTGCCAGCAGCTTTGAGGGGGCTAACTATGGCTACACCTTC. Its translation is CASSFEGANYGYTF. V is TRBV5-4 and J is TRBJ1-2; D is possibly TRBD1 (6 bases). The CDR3 sequence is 14 residues long. Trimming pared 2 bases from V and 0 bases from J, leaving 8 bases between. Germline lookup yields CDR1 SGHNT and CDR2 YYREEE (reference sequence).

This clonotype was picked up many times. This CDR3 is CASSPSLGLQDEQYF. In nucleotides, the CDR3 is TGTGCCAGCTCCCCATCCTTGGGACTCCAGGACGAGCAGTACTTC. The V call is TRBV18, the J call TRBJ2-7; tentatively, D is TRBD2 (6 bases). Looked up from germline, CDR1 is KGHSH and CDR2 is LQKENI. Trimming stripped 6 bases from V and 5 bases from J, with 20 bases between. The CDR3 covers 15 residues.

The sample holds many counts of this clonotype. V and J are TRBV4-1 and TRBJ2-1, with 7 bases fitting TRBD1. V trimming: 3 bases; J trimming: 1 base; junction bases outside the gene matches: 6. Germline values: CDR1 MGHRA, CDR2 YSYEKL. This CDR3 comprises 16 residues. This chain's CDR3 is CASSQVQGFSYNEQFF. The CDR3 region has the DNA TGCGCCAGCAGCCAGGTACAGGGGTTTTCCTACAATGAGCAGTTCTTC.

This clonotype was observed at least ten times. This chain connects TRBV6-1 to TRBJ1-6; a possible D gene is TRBD1 (5 bases). V lost 2 bases and J lost 0, with 14 bases in between. This CDR3 region has 18 residues. Germline CDR1 MNHNS, CDR2 SASEGT. CDR3 sequence reads: CASSEWGGPSSYNSPLHF. In DNA form, the CDR3 reads TGTGCCAGCAGTGAATGGGGCGGACCGAGCTCCTATAATTCACCCCTCCACTTT.

This clonotype was seen ten or more times. CDR3 loop: CASSQEEASGRWGETQYF. The CDR3 DNA sequence: TGTGCCAGCAGCCAAGAGGAGGCTAGCGGGAGATGGGGAGAGACCCAGTACTTC. The V gene is TRBV4-2, the J gene TRBJ2-5, with TRBD2 identical over 10 bases. V lost 0 bases, J lost 4 bases, and 11 bases stayed unmatched. Germline V gives CDR1 LGHNA, CDR2 YNFKEQ. This CDR3 has 18 amino acids.